A selection of T cell receptor beta chains follows, all from one sample in a study of T cell repertoires in cytomegalovirus infection. TCRdb re-derived calls from the reads in MiXCR, one entry per CDR3 protein. Counted here are around 450,000 distinct CDR3 sequences, approximately 32% occurring once; the ten biggest clones make up roughly 13%. Sequenced sample: PBMCs. These receptors were taken from a human donor in good health (CMV status not recorded). Some clones in this sample may be carry-over from other donors' samples. Both conserved end residues are part of each CDR3. The D gene is left open where the match is weak. Only some rows state a clone size, as once, few, many or a class for expanded clones.

CDR3 protein: CASSAVLPPNQPQHF
CDR3 DNA: TGTGCCAGCAGTGCGGTCCTGCCCCCGAATCAGCCCCAGCATTTT
D gene: NA
V gene: TRBV6-1
clone size: NA
J gene: TRBJ1-5

CDR3 protein: CAISERASGGYTGELFF
CDR3 DNA: TGTGCCATCAGTGAGAGGGCTAGCGGGGGATACACCGGGGAGCTGTTTTTT
D gene: TRBD2
V gene: TRBV10-3
clone size: NA
J gene: TRBJ2-2

CDR3 protein: CASSQEQGASYGNEQFF
CDR3 DNA: TGCGCCAGCAGCCAGGAACAGGGGGCCTCTTACGGGAATGAGCAGTTCTTC
D gene: TRBD1
V gene: TRBV4-1
clone size: NA
J gene: TRBJ2-1

CDR3 protein: CASRTGGAYTEAFF
CDR3 DNA: TGTGCCAGTAGAACAGGTGGGGCCTACACTGAAGCTTTCTTT
D gene: NA
V gene: TRBV19
clone size: few
J gene: TRBJ1-1

CDR3 protein: CASSSLAGRHEQYF
CDR3 DNA: TGTGCCAGCAGTTCATTAGCGGGGCGCCACGAGCAGTACTTC
D gene: TRBD2
V gene: TRBV6-5
clone size: few
J gene: TRBJ2-7

CDR3 protein: CASSTAYSNQPQHF
CDR3 DNA: TGTGCCAGCTCGACAGCTTATAGCAATCAGCCCCAGCATTTT
D gene: NA
V gene: TRBV12-3/TRBV12-4
clone size: NA
J gene: TRBJ1-5

CDR3 protein: CSVEDPQGQGVGEQYF
CDR3 DNA: TGCAGCGTTGAAGATCCACAAGGACAGGGGGTGGGCGAGCAGTACTTC
D gene: TRBD1
V gene: TRBV29-1
clone size: few
J gene: TRBJ2-7

CDR3 protein: CSASSASFVYEQFF
CDR3 DNA: TGCAGTGCTAGTAGTGCTAGCTTTGTCTATGAGCAGTTCTTC
D gene: NA
V gene: TRBV20-1
clone size: few
J gene: TRBJ2-1

CDR3 protein: CSAPNLLAGALLDTQYF
CDR3 DNA: TGCAGTGCGCCCAATCTTCTAGCGGGGGCCCTCCTGGATACGCAGTATTTT
D gene: TRBD2
V gene: TRBV20-1
clone size: few
J gene: TRBJ2-3

CDR3 protein: CASSHIWGAANTGELFF
CDR3 DNA: TGTGCCAGCAGCCATATATGGGGTGCCGCGAACACCGGGGAGCTGTTTTTT
D gene: NA
V gene: TRBV5-8
clone size: NA
J gene: TRBJ2-2

CDR3 protein: CSAPSTGDQPQHF
CDR3 DNA: TGCAGTGCCCCTTCGACAGGGGATCAGCCCCAGCATTTT
D gene: TRBD1
V gene: TRBV20-1
clone size: NA
J gene: TRBJ1-5

CDR3 protein: CASSESRFGQPQHF
CDR3 DNA: TGTGCCAGCAGTGAATCCAGGTTTGGTCAGCCCCAGCATTTT
D gene: NA
V gene: TRBV2
clone size: NA
J gene: TRBJ1-5

CDR3 protein: CSARGLAGVGDEQFF
CDR3 DNA: TGCAGTGCTAGGGGCCTAGCGGGAGTTGGCGATGAGCAGTTCTTC
D gene: TRBD2
V gene: TRBV20-1
clone size: NA
J gene: TRBJ2-1

CDR3 protein: CASSVVASMGETQYF
CDR3 DNA: TGTGCCAGCAGCGTAGTTGCTAGCATGGGAGAGACCCAGTACTTC
D gene: NA
V gene: TRBV9
clone size: NA
J gene: TRBJ2-5

CDR3 protein: CASSRGSAYEQYF
CDR3 DNA: TGTGCCAGCAGCCGAGGGTCGGCCTACGAGCAGTACTTC
D gene: NA
V gene: TRBV28
clone size: NA
J gene: TRBJ2-7